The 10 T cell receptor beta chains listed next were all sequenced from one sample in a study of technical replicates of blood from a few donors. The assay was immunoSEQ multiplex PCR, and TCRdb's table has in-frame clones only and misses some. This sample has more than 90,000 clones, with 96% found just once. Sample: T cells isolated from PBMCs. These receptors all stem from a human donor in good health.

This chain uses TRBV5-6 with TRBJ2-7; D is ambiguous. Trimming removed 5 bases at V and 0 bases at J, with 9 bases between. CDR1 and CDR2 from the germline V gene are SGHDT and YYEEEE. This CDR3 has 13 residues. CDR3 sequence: CASRFKSSYEQYF. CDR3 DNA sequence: TGTGCCAGCAGGTTTAAGAGCTCCTACGAGCAGTACTTC. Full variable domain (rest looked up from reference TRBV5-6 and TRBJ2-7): DAGVTQSPTHLIKTRGQQVTLRCSPKSGHDTVSWYQQALGQGPQFIFQYYEEEERQRGNFPDRFSGHQFPNYSSELNVNALLLGDSALYLCASRFKSSYEQYFGPGTRLTVT.

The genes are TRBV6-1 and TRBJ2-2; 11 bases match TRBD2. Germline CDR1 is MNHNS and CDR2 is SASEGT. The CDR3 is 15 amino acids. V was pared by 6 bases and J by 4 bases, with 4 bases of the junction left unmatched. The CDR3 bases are TGTGCCAGCAGACGACTAGCGGGGCCCACCGGGGAGCTGTTTTTT. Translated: CASRRLAGPTGELFF.

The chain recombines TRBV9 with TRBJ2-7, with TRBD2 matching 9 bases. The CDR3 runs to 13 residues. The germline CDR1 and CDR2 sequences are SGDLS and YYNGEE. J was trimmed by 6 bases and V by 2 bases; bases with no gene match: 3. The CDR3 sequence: CASSVGLAGEQYF. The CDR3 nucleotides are TGTGCCAGCAGCGTGGGACTAGCAGGCGAGCAGTACTTC.

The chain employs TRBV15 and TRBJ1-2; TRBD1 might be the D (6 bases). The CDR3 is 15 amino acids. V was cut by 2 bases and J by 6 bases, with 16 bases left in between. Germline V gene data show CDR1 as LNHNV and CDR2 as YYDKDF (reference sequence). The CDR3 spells CATSRLLGTQDGYTF. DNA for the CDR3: TGTGCCACCAGCAGATTGTTAGGGACACAGGATGGCTACACCTTC.

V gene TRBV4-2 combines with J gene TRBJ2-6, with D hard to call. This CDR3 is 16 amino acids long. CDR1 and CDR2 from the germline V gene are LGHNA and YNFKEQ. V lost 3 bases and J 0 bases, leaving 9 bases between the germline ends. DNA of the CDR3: TGTGCCAGCAGCCATTTAAGCCCCTCTGGGGCCAACGTCCTGACTTTC. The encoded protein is CASSHLSPSGANVLTF.

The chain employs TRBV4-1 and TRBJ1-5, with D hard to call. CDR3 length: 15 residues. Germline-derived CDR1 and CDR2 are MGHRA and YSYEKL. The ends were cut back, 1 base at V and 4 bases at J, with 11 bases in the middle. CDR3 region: CASSQGRRANQPQHF. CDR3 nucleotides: TGCGCCAGCAGCCAAGGTCGGCGGGCGAATCAGCCCCAGCATTTT.

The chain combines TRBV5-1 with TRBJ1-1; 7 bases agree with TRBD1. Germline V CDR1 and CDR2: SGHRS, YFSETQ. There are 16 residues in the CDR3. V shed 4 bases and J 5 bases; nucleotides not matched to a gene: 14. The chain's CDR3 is CASSSRTFPGGTEAFF. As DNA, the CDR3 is TGCGCCAGCAGCAGTAGGACTTTCCCAGGGGGGACTGAAGCTTTCTTT.

Written as DNA, the CDR3 is TGTGCCAGCAGCCCACGAGGGACAGGGGTTCAGGCAAACATTCAGTACTTC. It specifies CASSPRGTGVQANIQYF. V is TRBV5-4 and J is TRBJ2-4; 10 positions match TRBD1. The J segment lost 6 bases and the V segment lost 4 bases, leaving 13 bases of the junction unmatched. Per germline, CDR1 SGHNT and CDR2 YYREEE (reference sequence). This CDR3 is built from 17 residues.

The CDR3 sequence is CASMGQGDPGNTIYF. The CDR3 DNA is TGTGCCAGTATGGGACAGGGGGATCCTGGAAACACCATATATTTT. The chain is built from TRBV19 and TRBJ1-3; 11 bases map to TRBD1. V trimming: 7 bases; J trimming: 2 bases; junction bases outside the gene matches: 4. The germline CDR1 and CDR2 sequences are LNHDA and SQIVND (reference sequence). The CDR3 sequence is 15 residues long. Combining the CDR3 with reference TRBV19 and TRBJ1-3 gives the whole variable domain DGGITQSPKYLFRKEGQNVTLSCEQNLNHDAMYWYRQDPGQGLRLIYYSQIVNDFQKGDIAEGYSVSREKKESFPLTVTSAQKNPTAFYLCASMGQGDPGNTIYFGEGSWLTVV.

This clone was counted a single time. The CDR3 DNA sequence: TGTGCCAGCAGCAGAGACAGAGCTGGAAACACCATATATTTT. The encoded protein is CASSRDRAGNTIYF. The genes are TRBV11-2 and TRBJ1-3; a weak D match, TRBD1 (5 bases). The CDR3 contains 14 residues. With 5 bases removed from V and 2 bases from J, the gap between germline ends came to 10 bases. Germline CDR1 is SGHAT and CDR2 is FQNNGV.